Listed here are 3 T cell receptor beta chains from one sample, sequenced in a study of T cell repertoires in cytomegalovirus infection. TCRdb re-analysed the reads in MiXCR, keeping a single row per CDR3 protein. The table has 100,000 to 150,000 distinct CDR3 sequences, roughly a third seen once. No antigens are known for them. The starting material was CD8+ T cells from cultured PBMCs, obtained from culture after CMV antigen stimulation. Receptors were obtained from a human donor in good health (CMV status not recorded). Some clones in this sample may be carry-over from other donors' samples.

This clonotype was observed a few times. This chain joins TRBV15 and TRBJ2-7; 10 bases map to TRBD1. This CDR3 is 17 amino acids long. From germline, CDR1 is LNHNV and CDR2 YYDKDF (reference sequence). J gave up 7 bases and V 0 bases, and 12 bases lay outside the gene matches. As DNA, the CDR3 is TGTGCCACCAGCAGAGACCACATCGGGACAGGGGCGCAAGAGCAGTACTTC. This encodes CATSRDHIGTGAQEQYF.

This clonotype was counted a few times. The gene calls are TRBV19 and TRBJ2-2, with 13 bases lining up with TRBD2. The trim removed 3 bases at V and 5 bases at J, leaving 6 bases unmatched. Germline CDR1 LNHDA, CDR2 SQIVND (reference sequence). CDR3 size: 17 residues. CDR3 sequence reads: CASSMGGLAGRTGELFF. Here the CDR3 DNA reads TGTGCCAGTAGTATGGGGGGACTAGCGGGGCGGACCGGGGAGCTGTTTTTT.

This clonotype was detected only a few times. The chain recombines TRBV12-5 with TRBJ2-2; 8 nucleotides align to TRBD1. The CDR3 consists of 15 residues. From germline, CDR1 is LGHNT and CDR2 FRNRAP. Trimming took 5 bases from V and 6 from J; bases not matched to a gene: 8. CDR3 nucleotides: TGTGCTAGTGGTACCCCCAGGGGGCGGGCCGGGGAGCTGTTTTTT. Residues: CASGTPRGRAGELFF.